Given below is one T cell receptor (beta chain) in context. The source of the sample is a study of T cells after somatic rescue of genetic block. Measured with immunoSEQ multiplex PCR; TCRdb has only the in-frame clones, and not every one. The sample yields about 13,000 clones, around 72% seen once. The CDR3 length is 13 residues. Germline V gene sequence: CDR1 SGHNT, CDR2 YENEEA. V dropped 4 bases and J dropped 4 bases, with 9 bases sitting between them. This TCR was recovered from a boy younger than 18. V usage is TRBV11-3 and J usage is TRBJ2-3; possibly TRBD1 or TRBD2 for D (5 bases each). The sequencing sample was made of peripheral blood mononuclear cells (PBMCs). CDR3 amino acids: CASSSRDPDTQYF. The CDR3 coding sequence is TGTGCCAGCAGCTCCAGGGACCCAGATACGCAGTATTTT.